This T cell receptor beta chain was observed in a study of identical twins. General observations from the study: There was an excess of low generation probability in the out-of-frame alpha sequences that twins shared. Models predicted less out-of-frame TCR alpha sharing in monozygotic twins than was found.

A word on this clonotype: Its antigen remains unknown. Its ends do not fully match the called genes, so a read error is possible.

MiXCR was run by TCRdb on the 5' RACE reads, yielding one entry per CDR3 protein. Of about 430,000 distinct CDR3 sequences in the sample, approximately 18% are singletons; the top ten hold about 12%. From germline, CDR1 is SGHRS and CDR2 YFSETQ. The CDR3 extends over 14 amino acids. This receptor was taken from a man in his forties or fifties in good health. The chain links TRBV5-1 to TRBJ2-7; the D gene is possibly TRBD2 (6 bases). Sequencing input: naive T cells sorted from blood. The CDR3 DNA is TGCGCCAGCAGCCTCGCGGGGACCTCCTCCGAGCAGTACTTC. Its protein is CASSLAGTSSEQYF.